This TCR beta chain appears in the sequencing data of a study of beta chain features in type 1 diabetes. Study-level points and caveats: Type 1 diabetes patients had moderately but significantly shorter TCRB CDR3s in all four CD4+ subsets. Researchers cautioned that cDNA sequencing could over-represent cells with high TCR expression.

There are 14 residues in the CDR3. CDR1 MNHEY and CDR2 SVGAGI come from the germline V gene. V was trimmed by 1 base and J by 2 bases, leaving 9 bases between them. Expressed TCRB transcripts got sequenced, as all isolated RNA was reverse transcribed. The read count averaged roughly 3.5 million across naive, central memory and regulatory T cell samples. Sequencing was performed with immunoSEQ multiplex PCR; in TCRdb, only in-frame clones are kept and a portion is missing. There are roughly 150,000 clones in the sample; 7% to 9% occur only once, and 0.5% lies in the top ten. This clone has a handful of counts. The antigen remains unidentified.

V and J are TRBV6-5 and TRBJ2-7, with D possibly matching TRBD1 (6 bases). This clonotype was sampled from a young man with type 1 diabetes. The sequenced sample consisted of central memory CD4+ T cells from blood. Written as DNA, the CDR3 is TGTGCCAGCAGTTACTTTAACAGGGCCTACGAGCAGTACTTC. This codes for CASSYFNRAYEQYF.